These 2 T cell receptor beta chains were sequenced from one sample in a study of cytomegalovirus exposure and HLA in healthy donors (dated by TCRdb to about 2017). Libraries were prepared through the immunoSEQ multiplex PCR assay. A mixture of 60 forward primers for TCR Vbeta segments and 13 reverse primers for TCR Jbeta segments was used in the multiplex PCR. Drawn from immuneACCESS, this table holds only the in-frame rearrangements with V and J called that TCRdb kept. Clones are partly lost; checked studies trace under half to an unresolved V gene and leave the rest unexplained. The table for this sample records about 72,000 clones. The ten most abundant clones make up approximately 2.9% of the sample. Sequencing was carried out using PBMCs. Receptor source: a man in his forties in good health and CMV-seronegative.

This sequence joins TRBV2 and TRBJ1-6, with 7 nucleotides matching TRBD1. The germline V gene encodes CDR1 SNHLY and CDR2 FYNNEI. The CDR3 spans 15 residues. V lost 7 bases and J lost 5; bases outside the gene matches: 8. CDR3 loop: CASKRTGTDNSPLHF. Here the CDR3 DNA reads TGTGCCAGCAAGCGAACTGGGACAGATAATTCACCCCTCCACTTT.

The rearrangement uses TRBV5-8 and TRBJ1-5; D remains ambiguous. Deletions cut 2 bases from V and 7 bases from J, with 10 bases between. The germline V gene encodes CDR1 SGHTS and CDR2 YDEGEE. This CDR3 spans 13 amino acids. CDR3: CASSLRSHQPQHF. Here the CDR3 DNA reads TGTGCCAGCAGCTTACGGAGTCACCAGCCCCAGCATTTT. Full variable domain (missing parts from reference TRBV5-8 and TRBJ1-5): EAGVTQSPTHLIKTRGQQATLRCSPISGHTSVYWYQQALGLGLQFLLWYDEGEERNRGNFPPRFSGRQFPNYSSELNVNALELEDSALYLCASSLRSHQPQHFGDGTRLSIL.